A single sample is the source of the 18 T cell receptor beta chains below, sequenced in a study of blood T cell repertoires in COVID-19. TCRdb's copy holds only in-frame clones and misses some; the assay was immunoSEQ multiplex PCR. This repertoire shows roughly 43,000 clones, about 85% found once; its top ten account for just over 3%. The sample comprised PBMCs or T cells enriched from blood (not recorded which). Every receptor here comes from a woman aged 45-60 years who had recovered from COVID-19.

This clone was seen once. The chain is built from TRBV4-1 and TRBJ2-7, with D perhaps TRBD1 (6 bases). The CDR3 length is 16 residues. Trimming left V 0 bases short and J 0 bases short, with 12 bases between. The germline V gene has CDR1 MGHRA and CDR2 YSYEKL. CDR3 in DNA: TGCGCCAGCAGCCAAGATCGGCAGGGGCCCTCCTACGAGCAGTACTTC. As protein: CASSQDRQGPSYEQYF.

The chain is built from TRBV19 and TRBJ2-7; tentative D call: TRBD1 (6 bases). This CDR3 has 13 amino acids. The V end was cut by 3 bases, the J end by 8 bases, with 14 bases between. Germline CDR1 is LNHDA and CDR2 is SQIVND (reference sequence). The DNA for the CDR3 is TGTGCCAGTAGTATGGAACAGGGAAGGAAGCAGTACTTC. Protein product: CASSMEQGRKQYF.

This rearrangement joins TRBV6-5 to TRBJ2-5; 9 positions match TRBD1. The CDR3 contains 13 residues. Germline V gene lookup returns CDR1 MNHEY and CDR2 SVGAGI. J lost 10 bases, V lost 6 bases, and 9 bases had no gene match. DNA for the CDR3: TGTGCCAGCAGGGTTGTGGGACAGGGAATCCAGTACTTC. It codes for CASRVVGQGIQYF.

The chain couples TRBV18 to TRBJ1-1, with 8 positions matching TRBD1. J was trimmed by 3 bases and V by 3 bases; bases with no gene match: 6. Germline V gene lookup returns CDR1 KGHSH and CDR2 LQKENI. The CDR3 runs to 15 residues. The CDR3 region is CASSPGPDRDTEAFF. The CDR3 nucleotides read TGTGCCAGCTCACCGGGCCCGGACAGGGACACTGAAGCTTTCTTT. Drawing the rest from reference TRBV18 and TRBJ1-1, the complete variable domain is NAGVMQNPRHLVRRRGQEARLRCSPMKGHSHVYWYRQLPEEGLKFMVYLQKENIIDESGMPKERFSAEFPKEGPSILRIQQVVRGDSAAYFCASSPGPDRDTEAFFGQGTRLTVV.

This rearrangement joins TRBV11-3 to TRBJ2-4; D call uncertain. CDR1 SGHNT and CDR2 YENEEA come from the germline V gene. The ends were cut back, 3 bases at V and 6 bases at J, with 6 bases in the middle. The CDR3 sequence is 12 residues long. The chain's CDR3 is CASSLGRNIQYF. The CDR3 nucleotides are TGTGCCAGCAGCTTGGGCAGAAACATTCAGTACTTC.

The CDR3 DNA follows: TGTGCCAGCAGGAGGGACAGGGCGATGAACACTGAAGCTTTCTTT. This sequence encodes CASRRDRAMNTEAFF. The chain uses TRBV6-5 and TRBJ1-1; 9 bases match TRBD1. V shed 6 bases and J 0 bases; nucleotides not matched to a gene: 5. Germline loops: CDR1 MNHEY, CDR2 SVGAGI. The CDR3 runs to 15 residues.

This chain joins TRBV5-6 and TRBJ1-1, with D possibly matching TRBD1 (5 bases). The V gene lost 2 bases and the J gene lost 10 bases, with 18 bases spanning the gap. This CDR3 spans 14 amino acids. Germline loops: CDR1 SGHDT, CDR2 YYEEEE. The DNA of the CDR3 is TGTGCCAGCAGCTTAGAACATGGGGCCCTAGGAGCTTTCTTT. Translating gives CASSLEHGALGAFF.

The chain has TRBV5-8 and TRBJ2-7; D ambiguous. The CDR3 runs to 13 residues. Trimming pared 6 bases from V and 5 bases from J, leaving 15 bases between. The germline V gene encodes CDR1 SGHTS and CDR2 YDEGEE. The CDR3 loop is CASTFIPPHEQYF. The CDR3 bases are TGTGCCAGCACCTTCATTCCCCCCCACGAGCAGTACTTC.

This chain uses TRBV5-1 with TRBJ1-4; TRBD1 is a possible D gene (5 bases). CDR3 length: 15 amino acids. Germline lookup yields CDR1 SGHRS and CDR2 YFSETQ. V was trimmed by 5 bases and J by 3 bases, leaving 14 bases between them. The CDR3 DNA reads as TGCGCCAGCAGGTGGGGGGATTCAGCTAATGAAAAACTGTTTTTT. The encoded protein is CASRWGDSANEKLFF. Full variable domain (remainder filled in from reference TRBV5-1 and TRBJ1-4): KAGVTQTPRYLIKTRGQQVTLSCSPISGHRSVSWYQQTPGQGLQFLFEYFSETQRNKGNFPGRFSGRQFSNSRSEMNVSTLELGDSALYLCASRWGDSANEKLFFGSGTQLSVL.

The CDR3 nucleotides are TGTGCCAGCTCACCCGACAGGGGGCTCACTGAAGCTTTCTTT. Protein: CASSPDRGLTEAFF. The chain employs TRBV18 and TRBJ1-1, with 10 bases aligning to TRBD1. This CDR3 has 14 residues. V lost 3 bases to trimming and J lost 4 bases; unmatched junction nucleotides: 2. Per germline, CDR1 KGHSH and CDR2 LQKENI. The variable domain in full, with the rest retrieved from reference TRBV18 and TRBJ1-1, is NAGVMQNPRHLVRRRGQEARLRCSPMKGHSHVYWYRQLPEEGLKFMVYLQKENIIDESGMPKERFSAEFPKEGPSILRIQQVVRGDSAAYFCASSPDRGLTEAFFGQGTRLTVV.

The chain couples TRBV13 to TRBJ2-7; the match to TRBD1 covers 7 bases. The germline V gene has CDR1 PRHDT and CDR2 FYEKMQ (reference sequence). V trimming: 2 bases; J trimming: 6 bases; junction bases outside the gene matches: 7. The length of the CDR3 is 14 residues. The CDR3 is CASSLTGATSEQYF. The DNA for the CDR3 is TGTGCCAGCAGCTTAACAGGGGCAACGAGCGAGCAGTACTTC.

This sequence joins TRBV7-2 and TRBJ2-7; tentative D call: TRBD1 (6 bases). The CDR3 covers 15 residues. V dropped 0 bases and J dropped 4 bases, with 13 bases sitting between them. Germline assignment: CDR1 SGHTA and CDR2 FQGNSA. The CDR3 spells CASSLAVGAQYEQYF. The CDR3 nucleotides are TGTGCCAGCAGCTTAGCTGTGGGGGCGCAGTACGAGCAGTACTTC. Based on the CDR3 plus reference TRBV7-2 and TRBJ2-7, the full variable domain is GAGVSQSPSNKVTEKGKDVELRCDPISGHTALYWYRQSLGQGLEFLIYFQGNSAPDKSGLPSDRFSAERTGGSVSTLTIQRTQQEDSAVYLCASSLAVGAQYEQYFGPGTRLTVT.

The chain recombines TRBV24-1 with TRBJ2-1, with D unresolved. Trimming took 10 bases from V and 0 from J, leaving 3 bases between them. The CDR3 has 11 residues. CDR1 is KGHDR, CDR2 SFDVKD, per germline. The CDR3 region is CATSSYNEQFF. For the CDR3, the DNA is TGTGCCACGAGCTCCTACAATGAGCAGTTCTTC.

The V and J genes are TRBV5-6 and TRBJ2-1, with D possibly TRBD2 on 6 matching bases. The V gene's germline CDR1 is SGHDT and CDR2 YYEEEE. The CDR3 spans 15 residues. Trimming removed 4 bases at V and 7 bases at J, with 18 bases between. DNA for the CDR3: TGTGCCAGCAGCCGGGACGGGGGTTACGAAAATGAGCAGTTCTTC. This sequence encodes CASSRDGGYENEQFF.

The V call is TRBV7-8, the J call TRBJ1-3; 9 nucleotides line up with TRBD1. The CDR3 has 16 residues. V lost 4 bases and J lost 6; bases outside the gene matches: 10. Germline loops: CDR1 SGHVS, CDR2 FQNEAQ. The CDR3 spells CASSSQFGTGSNTIYF. The CDR3 nucleotides are TGTGCCAGCAGCTCTCAGTTTGGGACAGGGTCAAACACCATATATTTT.

The rearrangement uses TRBV6-2 or TRBV6-3 and TRBJ2-7; 11 nucleotides align to TRBD1. Trimming cost V 4 bases and J 3 bases; bases outside gene matches: 8. This CDR3 has 16 residues. Germline V gives CDR1 MNHEY, CDR2 SVGEGT. In DNA, the CDR3 is TGTGCCAGCAGTTGGGATCGGACAGGGGGCGTCTACGAGCAGTACTTC. This gives the protein CASSWDRTGGVYEQYF.

The rearrangement links TRBV5-4 to TRBJ2-4, with 9 bases aligning to TRBD2. The germline V gene encodes CDR1 SGHNT and CDR2 YYREEE (reference sequence). The CDR3 extends over 13 amino acids. Losses at the gene ends were 2 bases for V and 8 bases for J; bases not matched to a gene: 2. The CDR3 sequence: CASSFSGSDIQYF. In DNA, the CDR3 is TGTGCCAGCAGCTTTAGCGGGAGTGACATTCAGTACTTC.

The chain carries TRBV5-4 and TRBJ2-5, with D unresolved. Germline CDR1 SGHNT, CDR2 YYREEE (reference sequence). V was pared by 0 bases and J by 0 bases, with 12 bases between. This CDR3 has 16 amino acids. In nucleotides, the CDR3 is TGTGCCAGCAGCTTGGGGGCAGACCCGTACCAAGAGACCCAGTACTTC. Protein product: CASSLGADPYQETQYF.